A selection of T cell receptor beta chains follows, all from one sample in a study of long-term antiretroviral therapy in people with HIV. Only in-frame clones appear in the TCRdb table, and some are missing; sequencing was by immunoSEQ multiplex PCR. The sample consists of about 26,000 clones, 86% of them appearing once. The specimen comprised unsorted PBMCs, sampled approximately 2.6 years after starting antiretroviral therapy. These receptors came from a man in his forties with HIV. CDR3s include the opening cysteine and the closing phenylalanine or tryptophan. The D gene is left open where the match is weak. Rows may omit the clone size; those that give it use once, few, many or a size class.

J gene | V gene | D gene | clone size | CDR3 DNA | CDR3 protein
TRBJ2-6 | TRBV4-1 | . | . | TGCGCCAGCAGCCAAGTTATAACAGGAGACTCTGGGGCCAACGTCCTGACTTTC | CASSQVITGDSGANVLTF
TRBJ1-2 | TRBV7-2 | . | . | TGTGCCAGCAGCTCGCCGGGAGCTAACTATGGCTACACCTTC | CASSSPGANYGYTF
TRBJ2-7 | TRBV9 | TRBD2 | . | TGTGCCAGCAGCGTAGGGGTCAGCGGGGACTACGAGCAGTACTTC | CASSVGVSGDYEQYF
TRBJ2-5 | TRBV7-2 | . | . | TGTGCCAGCAGCTTCAGCCCCGGGGAGACCCAGTACTTC | CASSFSPGETQYF
TRBJ2-7 | TRBV5-1 | . | . | TGCGCCAGCAGCCTAAGCTCCTACGAGCAGTACTTC | CASSLSSYEQYF
TRBJ2-7 | TRBV4-1 | TRBD1 | . | TGCGCCAGCAGCCAAGTAGAGGGGGCCGACGAGCAGTACTTC | CASSQVEGADEQYF
TRBJ1-4 | TRBV4-1 | . | once | TGCGCCAGCAGCGTGAACACAGCAACTAATGAAAAACTGTTTTTT | CASSVNTATNEKLFF
TRBJ1-4 | TRBV25-1 | TRBD1 | . | TGTGCCAGCAGTGGGGACAGGGGGCGCGAAAAACTGTTTTTT | CASSGDRGREKLFF
TRBJ2-5 | TRBV7-3 | TRBD2 | . | TGTGCCAGCAGCCCCGTGGGGGAGGGAGAGACCCAGTACTTC | CASSPVGEGETQYF
TRBJ1-5 | TRBV4-2 | TRBD1 | . | TGTGCCAGCAGCCACGTGGGCGCCCAGGGGGTCACTAGCAATCAGCCCCAGCATTTT | CASSHVGAQGVTSNQPQHF
TRBJ2-3 | TRBV30 | . | . | TGTGCCTGGAGTATGGGACTCGGGATGGCAGATACGCAGTATTTT | CAWSMGLGMADTQYF
TRBJ2-2 | TRBV5-4 | . | once | TGTGCCAGCAGCCCCGTTTTGGACAGCATGGGCGGGGAGCTGTTTTTT | CASSPVLDSMGGELFF
TRBJ1-2 | TRBV7-2 | TRBD1 | . | TGTGCCAGCAGCTTGGGACAGGGAAGGTCAAGCTACACCTTC | CASSLGQGRSSYTF
TRBJ1-1 | TRBV30 | . | . | TGTGCCTGGAGGTGGGACCGTATCAACACTGAAGCTTTCTTT | CAWRWDRINTEAFF
TRBJ1-3 | TRBV28 | TRBD1 | . | TGTGCCAGCAGTTTTACAGGGGTTGCTGGAAACACCATATATTTT | CASSFTGVAGNTIYF
TRBJ2-7 | TRBV27 | TRBD2 | . | TGTGCCAGCAGTTTACATTTCCTAGCGGGAGGCTACGAGCAGTACTTC | CASSLHFLAGGYEQYF
TRBJ2-1 | TRBV7-2 | TRBD2 | once | TGTGCCAGCAGCTTGCTGCCCCTAGCGGGGGGAACCAACAATGAGCAGTTCTTC | CASSLLPLAGGTNNEQFF
TRBJ2-4 | TRBV4-1 | TRBD1 | few | TGCGCCAGCAGCCAATCGGGACAGTTACTAGCCAAAAACATTCAGTACTTC | CASSQSGQLLAKNIQYF
TRBJ2-5 | TRBV18 | . | . | TGTGCCAGCTCACCAGGCTTACAAGAGACCCAGTACTTC | CASSPGLQETQYF
TRBJ1-1 | TRBV10-2 | . | . | TGCGCCAGCAGTCCCCAAAACACTGAAGCTTTCTTT | CASSPQNTEAFF
TRBJ2-7 | TRBV4-1 | . | once | TGCGCCAGCAGCCAAGATTTGCCCCCCTCAAGGAGTGGACAGTACTTC | CASSQDLPPSRSGQYF
TRBJ1-2 | TRBV28 | TRBD1 | . | TGTGCCAGCAGTTTACTACAGGGGGCATTTGGCTACACCTTC | CASSLLQGAFGYTF
TRBJ1-1 | TRBV4-3 | . | . | TGCGCCAGCAGCCAAGACGTAATAGGGGCGAGCACTGAAGCTTTCTTT | CASSQDVIGASTEAFF
TRBJ2-5 | TRBV7-2 | TRBD1 | . | TGTGCCAGCAGCTCGGACAGGGGGCAGGGGGAGACCCAGTACTTC | CASSSDRGQGETQYF
TRBJ1-3 | TRBV6-6 | . | . | TGTGCCAGCAGTTCGGACGGTCCCGACTCTGGAAACACCATATATTTT | CASSSDGPDSGNTIYF
TRBJ1-4 | TRBV11-3 | TRBD1 | . | TGTGCCAGCAGCCCCTGGGGCAGGGGGCCTAGGGAAAAACTGTTTTTT | CASSPWGRGPREKLFF
TRBJ1-6 | TRBV6-5 | . | . | TGTGCCAGCAGCGTGACAGCCCCCCAGGAGTCACCCCTCCACTTT | CASSVTAPQESPLHF
TRBJ1-5 | TRBV19 | . | once | TGTGCCAGCGGCCCCGGACACTTTAGCAATCAGCCCCAGCATTTT | CASGPGHFSNQPQHF
TRBJ2-7 | TRBV7-9 | . | few | TGTGCCAGCAGCTTAGTGGAGGGGGCCTACGAGCAGTACTTC | CASSLVEGAYEQYF
TRBJ1-2 | TRBV5-1 | TRBD1 | . | TGCGCCAGCAGCCCCGCCGGGACAGGGGGCGAGGCTGGCTACACCTTC | CASSPAGTGGEAGYTF
TRBJ1-1 | TRBV10-3 | . | . | TGTGCCATCAGTGCTCAGGGGAACACTGAAGCTTTCTTT | CAISAQGNTEAFF
TRBJ2-7 | TRBV7-2 | . | . | TGTGCCAGCAGCTTATCCGGGGGAAGCTCCTACGAGCAGTACTTC | CASSLSGGSSYEQYF
TRBJ1-5 | TRBV2 | . | . | TGTGCCAGCAGTGAAAGCGGGAGTCCGGGGATCGAGCAGCCCCAGCATTTT | CASSESGSPGIEQPQHF
TRBJ1-3 | TRBV6-6 | . | . | TGTGCCAGCAGGGATTACTGGAACTCTGGAAACACCATATATTTT | CASRDYWNSGNTIYF
TRBJ2-7 | TRBV18 | TRBD2 | . | TGTGCCAGCACCACCGGGCTACAGGGCGTAGCGGGGGAGCAGTACTTC | CASTTGLQGVAGEQYF
TRBJ2-3 | TRBV30 | TRBD1 | . | TGTGCCTGGAGTACAGGGGATCCGTCCGATACGCAGTATTTT | CAWSTGDPSDTQYF
TRBJ1-1 | TRBV14 | . | few | TGTGCCAGCAGCCCGTTGGGCATGGGGCCGATGAACACTGAAGCTTTCTTT | CASSPLGMGPMNTEAFF
TRBJ1-4 | TRBV6-5 | TRBD1 | . | TGTGCCAGCAGTTCCGACAGGGGGTATGAAAAACTGTTTTTT | CASSSDRGYEKLFF